The next 21 T cell receptor beta chains were all read from a single sample in a study of blood T cell repertoires in COVID-19. Some clones are missing from TCRdb's copy, which holds only in-frame ones; the method was immunoSEQ multiplex PCR. The sample carries some 130,000 clones, more than 90% recorded once. Sequencing was carried out using peripheral blood. These receptors came from a man in his fifties or sixties with COVID-19, enrolled during active disease.

This clone has just one count. This chain connects TRBV5-5 to TRBJ2-1, with TRBD2 as a possible D gene (5 bases). CDR3 length: 15 residues. The V gene lost 3 bases and the J gene lost 1 base, with 11 bases spanning the gap. CDR1 and CDR2 from the germline V gene are SGHKS and YYEKEE (reference sequence). The CDR3 DNA follows: TGTGCCAGCAGCTCCGGACTCATGTCCTACAATGAGCAGTTCTTC. It yields the protein CASSSGLMSYNEQFF.

The V call is TRBV7-9, the J call TRBJ1-4; 9 bases line up with TRBD1. Looked up from germline, CDR1 is SEHNR and CDR2 is FQNEAQ (reference sequence). The CDR3 has 14 residues. Unmatched junction bases numbered 3, after V lost 5 bases and J lost 5 bases. This CDR3 is CASSLGTGNEKLFF. The CDR3 nucleotides are TGTGCCAGCAGCCTCGGGACAGGGAATGAAAAACTGTTTTTT. Looking up the rest from reference TRBV7-9 and TRBJ1-4 gives the full variable domain: DTGVSQNPRHKITKRGQNVTFRCDPISEHNRLYWYRQTLGQGPEFLTYFQNEAQLEKSRLLSDRFSAERPKGSFSTLEIQRTEQGDSAMYLCASSLGTGNEKLFFGSGTQLSVL.

V and J are TRBV27 and TRBJ1-3, with D possibly matching TRBD1 (6 bases). The CDR3 has 16 residues. Germline lookup yields CDR1 MNHEY and CDR2 SMNVEV (reference sequence). The V and J ends lost 6 bases and 0 bases respectively, with 15 bases between them. CDR3 DNA: TGTGCCAGCAGCCCTACAGGGCCCCACTCTGGAAACACCATATATTTT. This gives the protein CASSPTGPHSGNTIYF.

This chain uses TRBV19 with TRBJ1-2; possibly TRBD1 for D (6 bases). The CDR3 has 15 amino acids. Trimming took 7 bases from V and 2 from J, leaving 17 bases between them. Germline CDR1 LNHDA, CDR2 SQIVND (reference sequence). CDR3 nucleotides: TGTGCCAGTACCCCAAATGGGGGCGCAAACTATGGCTACACCTTC. Protein sequence: CASTPNGGANYGYTF.

This clone showed up just once. Written as DNA, the CDR3 is TGTGCCAGCAGCCCGGACAGGGCTAATGAAAAACTGTTTTTT. Residues: CASSPDRANEKLFF. The chain combines TRBV3-1 (or the pseudogene TRBV3-2) with TRBJ1-4; 8 bases match TRBD1. Per germline, CDR1 LGHDT and CDR2 YNNKEL (reference sequence). Trimming took 4 bases from V and 3 from J; bases not matched to a gene: 1. CDR3 length equals 14 residues.

The chain has TRBV29-1 and TRBJ1-1, with 10 nucleotides matching TRBD1. This CDR3 region has 13 residues. CDR1 and CDR2 (germline): SQVTM, ANQGSEA. The trim removed 5 bases at V and 5 bases at J, leaving 5 bases unmatched. The CDR3 bases are TGCAGCGTTAAGGACAGGGGGGGAACTGAAGCTTTCTTT. Translation gives CSVKDRGGTEAFF.

The chain employs TRBV7-9 and TRBJ1-4; 7 bases align to TRBD1. Germline loops: CDR1 SEHNR, CDR2 FQNEAQ (reference sequence). The CDR3 is 15 residues long. With 5 bases clipped from V and 5 bases from J, the junction kept 8 bases outside the gene matches. The CDR3 DNA follows: TGTGCCAGCAGCGCGGGGACAGACCCCAATGAAAAACTGTTTTTT. It translates to CASSAGTDPNEKLFF.

The chain is built from TRBV24-1 and TRBJ2-1, with 8 nucleotides matching TRBD2. With 2 bases clipped from V and 12 bases from J, the junction kept 5 bases outside the gene matches. The CDR3 is 13 residues long. Germline assignment: CDR1 KGHDR and CDR2 SFDVKD. The CDR3 DNA reads TGTGCCACCAGTGATTGGATCGCGGGAGGGCAGTTCTTC. Protein product: CATSDWIAGGQFF.

This clone was recorded only once. The rearrangement joins TRBV6-2 or TRBV6-3 to TRBJ2-1; TRBD1 matches at 9 bases. The V segment lost 2 bases and the J segment 5 bases; nucleotides outside the gene matches: 10. The CDR3 length is 17 residues. Germline-derived CDR1 and CDR2 are MNHEY and SVGEGT. The CDR3 sequence: CASSYPRGTGTHNEQFF. CDR3 DNA sequence: TGTGCCAGCAGTTACCCTCGCGGGACAGGGACCCACAATGAGCAGTTCTTC.

Turning to this clone: This sample includes further DNA sequences coding for the same CDR3. The chain couples TRBV3-1 (or the pseudogene TRBV3-2) to TRBJ2-5; no clear D. Germline V gene lookup returns CDR1 LGHDT and CDR2 YNNKEL (reference sequence). Trimming pared 1 base from V and 5 bases from J, leaving 11 bases between. The CDR3 is 14 residues long. CDR3 sequence reads: CASSQAGLEETQYF. The CDR3 bases are TGTGCCAGCAGCCAAGCGGGTTTGGAGGAGACCCAGTACTTC.

V usage is TRBV15 and J usage is TRBJ2-3; a weak D match, TRBD2 (5 bases). Germline V gives CDR1 LNHNV, CDR2 YYDKDF (reference sequence). V shed 1 base and J shed 8 bases, with 25 bases lying between them. This CDR3 has 18 residues. CDR3 loop: CATSRVVNNAPAAGTQYF. In nucleotides, the CDR3 is TGTGCCACCAGCAGAGTAGTGAATAATGCCCCGGCCGCGGGTACGCAGTATTTT.

This chain uses TRBV18 with TRBJ2-2; D may be TRBD1 (5 bases). V was pared by 6 bases and J by 6 bases, with 17 bases between. Germline V lookup: CDR1 KGHSH, CDR2 LQKENI. The CDR3 is 15 amino acids. This CDR3 reads CASSPMKGAPGELFF. The DNA for the CDR3 is TGTGCCAGCTCGCCTATGAAAGGGGCTCCCGGGGAGCTGTTTTTT. The full variable domain, completed using reference TRBV18 and TRBJ2-2, is NAGVMQNPRHLVRRRGQEARLRCSPMKGHSHVYWYRQLPEEGLKFMVYLQKENIIDESGMPKERFSAEFPKEGPSILRIQQVVRGDSAAYFCASSPMKGAPGELFFGEGSRLTVL.

The chain joins TRBV27 to TRBJ2-7, with 8 bases that match TRBD2. Germline assignment: CDR1 MNHEY and CDR2 SMNVEV (reference sequence). The CDR3 has 17 amino acids. After removal of 4 bases from V and 6 bases from J, the junction contained 17 bases not matched to a gene. CDR3 in amino acids: CASSYTLSEREKGEQYF. The CDR3, as DNA: TGTGCCAGCAGTTACACCTTAAGCGAGCGGGAGAAGGGCGAGCAGTACTTC.

This chain links TRBV24-1 with TRBJ1-2; TRBD1 might be the D (5 bases). Per the germline V gene, CDR1 is KGHDR and CDR2 is SFDVKD. This CDR3 spans 13 amino acids. V lost 9 bases and J lost 2, with 12 bases in between. CDR3 sequence: CATAGGNNYGYTF. The CDR3 coding sequence is TGTGCCACCGCGGGGGGGAACAACTATGGCTACACCTTC.

The chain couples TRBV15 to TRBJ1-1; possible D gene TRBD1, 6 bases. The germline gives CDR1 LNHNV, CDR2 YYDKDF (reference sequence). V was cut by 6 bases and J by 7 bases, with 9 bases left in between. CDR3 length: 11 amino acids. The CDR3 protein is CATRGGGEAFF. The CDR3 DNA reads as TGTGCCACCAGGGGAGGGGGTGAAGCTTTCTTT.

This sequence joins TRBV28 and TRBJ2-7; D gene unclear. CDR1 and CDR2 (germline): MDHEN, SYDVKM. This CDR3 is built from 14 residues. Trimming removed 2 bases at V and 4 bases at J, with 12 bases between. The CDR3 sequence: CASSLMLSPYEQYF. The CDR3 region has the DNA TGTGCCAGCAGTTTAATGCTATCCCCATACGAGCAGTACTTC.

This clone was detected only once. This sequence joins TRBV3-1 (or the pseudogene TRBV3-2) and TRBJ1-1; D may be TRBD1 (5 bases). Germline CDR1 LGHDT, CDR2 YNNKEL (reference sequence). The length of the CDR3 is 14 residues. V was clipped by 3 bases and J by 2 bases, with 10 bases between them. The CDR3: CASSHTDRNTEAFF. CDR3 bases: TGTGCCAGCAGCCATACAGACAGAAACACTGAAGCTTTCTTT.

The J gene is TRBJ2-1, the V gene TRBV7-9; 8 nucleotides agree with TRBD2. Germline CDR1 is SEHNR and CDR2 is FQNEAQ (reference sequence). V lost 5 bases, J lost 3 bases, and 9 bases stayed unmatched. This CDR3 region has 16 residues. CDR3 in DNA: TGTGCCAGCAGCGTGGGGGCGGGACTAGACTACAATGAGCAGTTCTTC. Translated, it gives CASSVGAGLDYNEQFF. The entire variable domain, with the rest obtained from reference TRBV7-9 and TRBJ2-1, is as follows: DTGVSQNPRHKITKRGQNVTFRCDPISEHNRLYWYRQTLGQGPEFLTYFQNEAQLEKSRLLSDRFSAERPKGSFSTLEIQRTEQGDSAMYLCASSVGAGLDYNEQFFGPGTRLTVL.

This chain uses TRBV18 with TRBJ1-2; D not certain. Germline values: CDR1 KGHSH, CDR2 LQKENI. This CDR3 spans 13 amino acids. Trimming left V 4 bases short and J 5 bases short, with 11 bases between. CDR3 bases: TGTGCCAGCTCACACGGGGAGAATTATGGCTACACCTTC. Encoded protein: CASSHGENYGYTF.

This clone was seen more than once but under ten times. The rearrangement joins TRBV6-2 or TRBV6-3 to TRBJ2-1; TRBD2 matches 12 bases. The junction had 5 bases not matched to a gene; V was cut back by 2 bases and J by 6 bases. Germline CDR1 and CDR2: MNHEY and SVGEGT. The CDR3 runs 16 residues. CDR3 sequence: CASSYPLAGGLNEQFF. In nucleotides, the CDR3 is TGTGCCAGCAGTTACCCCCTAGCGGGAGGGCTCAATGAGCAGTTCTTC.

The rearrangement joins TRBV18 to TRBJ1-4, with TRBD1 matching over 8 bases. The CDR3 is 13 residues long. Germline loops: CDR1 KGHSH, CDR2 LQKENI. The junction had 1 base not matched to a gene; V was cut back by 3 bases and J by 7 bases. CDR3 region: CASSPDRGEKLFF. In DNA form, the CDR3 reads TGTGCCAGCTCACCCGACAGGGGTGAAAAACTGTTTTTT.